These T cell receptor beta chains were read from a single sample in a study of T cells in Graves' hyperthyroidism and ophthalmopathy. TCRdb passed the multiplex PCR reads through MiXCR, listing each CDR3 protein once. The sample yields hundreds of thousands of distinct CDR3 sequences, about 25% seen once. The sample consisted of blood. All receptors come from a woman aged 35 to 49 with Graves' ophthalmopathy. Both conserved end residues are part of each CDR3. Fields, in order: CDR3 protein, CDR3 DNA, V gene, clone size, D gene, J gene. The D gene is left open where the match is weak. Clone size is given as once, few or many counts, or a class when the clone is expanded.

CDR3aa: CASSRTGAANQPQHF
CDR3nt: TGCGCCAGCAGCCGTACAGGGGCGGCCAATCAGCCCCAGCATTTT
v_gene: TRBV5-1
abundance: many
d_gene: TRBD1
j_gene: TRBJ1-5

CDR3aa: CASGLSGNTIYF
CDR3nt: TGTGCCAGCGGCCTCTCTGGAAACACCATATATTTT
v_gene: TRBV27
abundance: many
d_gene: NA
j_gene: TRBJ1-3

CDR3aa: CATAGPGATQYF
CDR3nt: TGTGCCACCGCGGGCCCCGGAGCGACCCAGTACTTC
v_gene: TRBV24-1
abundance: many
d_gene: NA
j_gene: TRBJ2-5

CDR3aa: CASSQGGHKNTEAFF
CDR3nt: TGTGCCAGCAGCCAAGGGGGACACAAGAACACTGAAGCTTTCTTT
v_gene: TRBV3-1
abundance: many
d_gene: NA
j_gene: TRBJ1-1

CDR3aa: CASRVAGGGTGELFF
CDR3nt: TGTGCCAGCAGAGTAGCGGGAGGAGGCACCGGGGAGCTGTTTTTT
v_gene: TRBV6-1
abundance: many
d_gene: TRBD2
j_gene: TRBJ2-2

CDR3aa: CASSLSGSPYEQYF
CDR3nt: TGTGCCAGCAGTCTCAGCGGGTCACCCTACGAGCAGTACTTC
v_gene: TRBV2
abundance: many
d_gene: NA
j_gene: TRBJ2-7

CDR3aa: CASSFTKSIAGSPGAQYF
CDR3nt: TGTGCCAGCAGTTTCACCAAATCCATAGCGGGAAGCCCCGGGGCCCAGTACTTC
v_gene: TRBV2
abundance: many
d_gene: TRBD2
j_gene: TRBJ2-5

CDR3aa: CASTWDTDYGYTF
CDR3nt: TGTGCCAGCACCTGGGACACGGACTATGGCTACACCTTC
v_gene: TRBV6-5
abundance: many
d_gene: NA
j_gene: TRBJ1-2

CDR3aa: CASSLWTGQGSNQPQHF
CDR3nt: TGTGCCAGCAGTCTTTGGACGGGACAGGGGAGCAATCAGCCCCAGCATTTT
v_gene: TRBV12-3/TRBV12-4
abundance: many
d_gene: TRBD1
j_gene: TRBJ1-5

CDR3aa: CASSYSNEGGSEQYF
CDR3nt: TGTGCCAGCAGTTACTCGAATGAGGGAGGGTCCGAGCAGTACTTC
v_gene: TRBV6-5
abundance: many
d_gene: TRBD2
j_gene: TRBJ2-7